Below, 8 T cell receptor beta chains from the same sample are listed, as sequenced in a study of blood T cell repertoires in COVID-19. Sequencing was performed with immunoSEQ multiplex PCR; in TCRdb, only in-frame clones are kept and a portion is missing. This table has 100,000 or so clones, around 84% appearing once. The sequenced sample consisted of peripheral blood. These TCRs come from a woman of 80 years or more with acute or convalescent COVID-19.

This clone was picked up one time. V gene TRBV5-4 combines with J gene TRBJ2-7, with TRBD2 identical over 9 bases. Trimming took 6 bases from V and 5 from J; bases not matched to a gene: 9. Per the germline V gene, CDR1 is SGHNT and CDR2 is YYREEE (reference sequence). CDR3 length: 14 residues. CDR3 loop: CASTPGVAGDEQYF. The CDR3 region has the DNA TGTGCCAGCACCCCTGGGGTAGCGGGAGACGAGCAGTACTTC.

A single count supports this clone. The CDR3 sequence is CASSSWTENTEAFF. The CDR3 nucleotides are TGTGCCAGCAGCTCTTGGACAGAGAACACTGAAGCTTTCTTT. J is TRBJ1-1 and V is TRBV7-9; D perhaps matches TRBD1 (6 bases). Germline V CDR1 and CDR2: SEHNR, FQNEAQ (reference sequence). This CDR3 comprises 14 residues. Trimming pared 4 bases from V and 1 base from J, leaving 10 bases between.

This clone was seen more than once but under ten times. The chain links TRBV6-6 to TRBJ2-3; 9 bases fit TRBD1. V shed 6 bases and J 5 bases; nucleotides not matched to a gene: 0. This CDR3 region has 12 residues. Germline V gene data show CDR1 as MNHNY and CDR2 as SVGAGI (reference sequence). Here the CDR3 DNA reads TGTGCCAGCAGGACAGGGGGAGATACGCAGTATTTT. Protein product: CASRTGGDTQYF.

The genes are TRBV5-4 and TRBJ2-2, with a tentative D call TRBD2 (6 bases). Trimming left V 5 bases short and J 7 bases short, with 18 bases between. Germline V gene data show CDR1 as SGHNT and CDR2 as YYREEE (reference sequence). The CDR3 has 15 residues. The CDR3 loop is CASSRTPEGRGELFF. DNA for the CDR3: TGTGCCAGCAGTCGGACCCCGGAGGGCCGCGGGGAGCTGTTTTTT.

The CDR3 sequence: CASSPGTGALSSYNEQFF. The CDR3 DNA is TGTGCCAGCTCACCGGGGACAGGGGCCCTAAGCTCCTACAATGAGCAGTTCTTC. This chain connects TRBV18 to TRBJ2-1; TRBD1 matches at 10 bases. Unmatched junction bases numbered 8, after V lost 3 bases and J lost 0 bases. The CDR3 is 18 amino acids. Germline V gene sequence: CDR1 KGHSH, CDR2 LQKENI.

This sequence joins TRBV24-1 and TRBJ2-2, with D uncertain. The V gene lost 1 base and the J gene lost 1 base, with 15 bases spanning the gap. Germline CDR1 KGHDR, CDR2 SFDVKD. This CDR3 has 18 residues. The CDR3 loop reads CATSDLRGSRGNTGELFF. CDR3 bases: TGTGCCACCAGTGATTTAAGAGGTAGTAGAGGGAACACCGGGGAGCTGTTTTTT.

This chain uses TRBV9 with TRBJ2-3; D is ambiguous. Trimming pared 3 bases from V and 0 bases from J, leaving 8 bases between. The germline V gene has CDR1 SGDLS and CDR2 YYNGEE. CDR3 size: 14 residues. In nucleotides, the CDR3 is TGTGCCAGCAGCGCGACACCCAGCACAGATACGCAGTATTTT. It codes for CASSATPSTDTQYF.

The J gene is TRBJ2-6, the V gene TRBV5-1, with TRBD1 identical over 9 bases. CDR3 length: 14 amino acids. Germline CDR1 SGHRS, CDR2 YFSETQ. The V and J ends lost 4 bases and 7 bases, in that order; junction bases with no gene match: 3. The CDR3 DNA sequence: TGCGCCAGCAGCCAGGACAGGGGAGCCAACGTCCTGACTTTC. Translating it yields CASSQDRGANVLTF.